The next 13 T cell receptor beta chains were all read from a single sample in a study of cytomegalovirus exposure and HLA in healthy donors. 60 Vbeta and 13 Jbeta primers were used in PCR. The method was immunoSEQ multiplex PCR; TCRdb's version includes in-frame clones alone and lacks a portion of them. The sample has more than 85,000 clones, roughly four fifths seen once. The sample was PBMCs. These TCRs come from a male donor in good health and CMV-seropositive.

This clone was seen many times. The rearrangement joins TRBV6-4 to TRBJ2-7; D not certain. Germline V gene data show CDR1 as MRHNA and CDR2 as SNTAGT. Between the trimmed V and J ends, which lost 7 bases and 0 bases, there was a span of 7 bases. The CDR3 extends over 12 amino acids. This CDR3 is CASTVSSYEQYF. The DNA of the CDR3 is TGTGCCAGCACTGTGAGCTCCTACGAGCAGTACTTC.

The rearrangement joins TRBV30 to TRBJ1-1, with TRBD1 matching over 7 bases. The CDR3 runs 14 residues. The germline gives CDR1 GTSNPN, CDR2 SVGIG (reference sequence). Losses at the gene ends were 2 bases for V and 3 bases for J; bases not matched to a gene: 6. The CDR3 bases are TGTGCCTGGAGTCGGACAGGCCCGGACACTGAAGCTTTCTTT. This encodes CAWSRTGPDTEAFF. Full variable domain (remainder filled in from reference TRBV30 and TRBJ1-1): SQTIHQWPATLVQPVGSPLSLECTVEGTSNPNLYWYRQAAGRGLQLLFYSVGIGQISSEVPQNLSASRPQDRQFILSSKKLLLSDSGFYLCAWSRTGPDTEAFFGQGTRLTVV.

This rearrangement joins TRBV7-2 to TRBJ1-1; 7 positions match TRBD1. Germline V gene lookup returns CDR1 SGHTA and CDR2 FQGNSA. J lost 0 bases, V lost 4 bases, and 14 bases had no gene match. There are 18 residues in the CDR3. The CDR3 region has the DNA TGTGCCAGCAGCTCCATCGGACCGCGAGGGGGCATGAACACTGAAGCTTTCTTT. It encodes CASSSIGPRGGMNTEAFF.

The chain links TRBV5-4 to TRBJ1-3; tentative D call: TRBD1 (6 bases). Germline loops: CDR1 SGHNT, CDR2 YYREEE (reference sequence). This CDR3 is 15 amino acids long. Trimming shortened V by 4 bases and J by 2 bases, and 13 bases separated the two germline ends. CDR3 loop: CASSLRGAPGNTIYF. The CDR3 nucleotides read TGTGCCAGCAGCCTTCGGGGGGCGCCTGGAAACACCATATATTTT.

This chain joins TRBV10-1 and TRBJ2-5; 10 nucleotides align to TRBD1. V dropped 3 bases and J dropped 1; count of bases not matched to a gene: 5. Germline V lookup: CDR1 WNHNN, CDR2 SYGVQD (reference sequence). The CDR3 covers 16 residues. The CDR3 region has the DNA TGCGCCAGCAGTGATGCAGGGACAGGGGCCCAAGAGACCCAGTACTTC. Amino acids: CASSDAGTGAQETQYF.

The genes are TRBV2 and TRBJ2-2; a weak D match, TRBD1 (5 bases). Germline values: CDR1 SNHLY, CDR2 FYNNEI. The CDR3 extends over 14 amino acids. V was pared by 1 base and J by 3 bases, with 6 bases between. The CDR3 bases are TGTGCCAGCAGTGAAGGACAGTACACCGGGGAGCTGTTTTTT. Its translation: CASSEGQYTGELFF.

The chain combines TRBV5-4 with TRBJ1-1, with D perhaps TRBD1 (5 bases). Trimming stripped 4 bases from V and 2 bases from J, with 15 bases between. The V gene's germline CDR1 is SGHNT and CDR2 YYREEE (reference sequence). This CDR3 contains 15 residues. DNA for the CDR3: TGTGCCAGCAGCCTGGACTGGGGCATAAACACTGAAGCTTTCTTT. It codes for CASSLDWGINTEAFF.

The chain employs TRBV6-1 and TRBJ2-6; TRBD1 matches 9 bases. V lost 4 bases to trimming and J lost 2 bases; unmatched junction nucleotides: 0. The CDR3 runs to 15 residues. In germline, CDR1 is MNHNS, CDR2 SASEGT. CDR3 loop: CASSGTGAGANVLTF. CDR3 in DNA: TGTGCCAGCAGTGGGACAGGGGCTGGGGCCAACGTCCTGACTTTC.

CDR3 coding DNA: TGTGCCACCAGCCCAACTCAGCTTACCCCGGGTCGTCAGCCCCAGCATTTT. Translating gives CATSPTQLTPGRQPQHF. The V and J genes are TRBV15 and TRBJ1-5; D gene unclear. CDR3 length equals 17 residues. Germline values: CDR1 LNHNV, CDR2 YYDKDF (reference sequence). Trimming left V 5 bases short and J 6 bases short, with 23 bases between.

This clone occurred once. The chain combines TRBV7-2 with TRBJ1-2; D might be TRBD1 (6 bases). CDR3 length: 16 residues. CDR1 is SGHTA and CDR2 is FQGNSA in the germline V gene. The V end lost 1 base, the J end lost 8 bases, and 20 bases lay between the germline ends. The CDR3 spells CASSLDQAGDIGGYTF. The CDR3 bases are TGTGCCAGCAGCTTAGACCAGGCGGGGGACATTGGCGGCTACACCTTC. Full variable domain (outside the CDR3, taken from reference TRBV7-2 and TRBJ1-2): GAGVSQSPSNKVTEKGKDVELRCDPISGHTALYWYRQSLGQGLEFLIYFQGNSAPDKSGLPSDRFSAERTGGSVSTLTIQRTQQEDSAVYLCASSLDQAGDIGGYTFGSGTRLTVV.

A few counts support this clone. CDR3 sequence: CASSDLIDSGANVLTF. The CDR3 DNA reads as TGTGCCAGCAGTGATCTAATCGACTCTGGGGCCAACGTCCTGACTTTC. This rearrangement joins TRBV6-1 to TRBJ2-6; D not resolved. Looked up from germline, CDR1 is MNHNS and CDR2 is SASEGT. CDR3 length: 16 residues. Between the trimmed V and J ends, which lost 3 bases and 0 bases, there was a span of 9 bases.

The chain has TRBV25-1 and TRBJ2-5, with 7 bases aligning to TRBD1. CDR1 and CDR2 from the germline V gene are MGHDK and SYGVNS. With 3 bases clipped from V and 0 bases from J, the junction kept 7 bases outside the gene matches. The CDR3 is 16 amino acids. For the CDR3, the DNA is TGTGCCAGCAGTGACGGGACAGTCAGGCACCAAGAGACCCAGTACTTC. As protein: CASSDGTVRHQETQYF. The whole variable domain, filled in from reference TRBV25-1 and TRBJ2-5, reads EADIYQTPRYLVIGTGKKITLECSQTMGHDKMYWYQQDPGMELHLIHYSYGVNSTEKGDLSSESTVSRIRTEHFPLTLESARPSHTSQYLCASSDGTVRHQETQYFGPGTRLLVL.

The sample holds one count of this clone. The rearrangement joins TRBV29-1 to TRBJ2-1; 9 bases are a match to TRBD1. The CDR3 contains 14 residues. Germline V gives CDR1 SQVTM, CDR2 ANQGSEA. V gave up 6 bases and J gave up 3 bases; unmatched junction bases: 6. CDR3 in amino acids: CSVRRDRDYNEQFF. The CDR3 bases are TGCAGCGTACGCCGGGACAGGGACTACAATGAGCAGTTCTTC.